These 7 T cell receptor beta chains were all obtained from the same sample, sequenced in a study of post-analysis software for immune sequencing data. The study's findings and limits: Patients used several TRBV segments, including TRBV5-6, TRBV5-1 and TRBV20-1, more often than controls.

Their antigen targets remain unknown. cDNA libraries for TCR beta contained unique molecular identifiers. TCRdb analysed the PCR reads with MiXCR anew, one entry per CDR3 protein. In the table there are hundreds of thousands of distinct CDR3 sequences, roughly 45% of which are singletons. The sequencing sample was made of blood. Every receptor here comes from a girl aged 5-17 years with multiple sclerosis.

This clonotype was observed a few times. This chain uses TRBV9 with TRBJ1-5; perhaps TRBD1 as D (5 bases). The V gene's germline CDR1 is SGDLS and CDR2 YYNGEE. The CDR3 length is 13 residues. Trimming pared 4 bases from V and 6 bases from J, leaving 11 bases between. The CDR3: CASSPLGGQPQHF. The CDR3 DNA is TGTGCCAGCAGCCCCCTTGGGGGTCAGCCCCAGCATTTT. Full variable domain (outside the CDR3, taken from reference TRBV9 and TRBJ1-5): DSGVTQTPKHLITATGQRVTLRCSPRSGDLSVYWYQQSLDQGLQFLIQYYNGEERAKGNILERFSAQQFPDLHSELNLSSLELGDSALYFCASSPLGGQPQHFGDGTRLSIL.

CDR3 DNA: TGCGCCGGCAAAATTACCGGGACAGGGAACAACGAGCAGTACTTC. Translation: CAGKITGTGNNEQYF. This chain links TRBV5-1 with TRBJ2-5; 9 bases fit TRBD1. The J call may be mistaken, given a closer DNA end match to TRBJ2-7. The CDR3 spans 15 residues. Per germline, CDR1 SGHRS and CDR2 YFSETQ.

To note about this clonotype: At one end the junction does not follow the germline gene, possibly because of a read error. The CDR3 DNA reads TGTGTCTGGAGCGGGACGGGGAGCAATCAGCCCCAGCATTTT. It translates to CVWSGTGSNQPQHF. This chain connects TRBV30 to TRBJ1-5, with D perhaps matching TRBD1 (5 bases). This CDR3 is 14 amino acids long. Germline CDR1 and CDR2: GTSNPN and SVGIG (reference sequence). The full variable domain, its missing parts supplied by reference TRBV30 and TRBJ1-5, is SQTIHQWPATLVQPVGSPLSLECTVEGTSNPNLYWYRQAAGRGLQLLFYSVGIGQISSEVPQNLSASRPQDRQFILSSKKLLLSDSGFYLCVWSGTGSNQPQHFGDGTRLSIL.

The rearrangement joins TRBV5-1 to TRBJ2-5; D uncertain. V was clipped by 5 bases and J by 5 bases, with 7 bases between them. The CDR3 is 11 residues long. Germline CDR1 reads SGHRS; CDR2 reads YFSETQ. CDR3 amino acids: CASRIGETQYF. DNA for the CDR3: TGCGCCAGCAGGATTGGTGAGACCCAGTACTTC.

The chain uses TRBV28 and TRBJ2-5; 7 bases are shared with TRBD1. The junction had 7 bases not matched to a gene; V was cut back by 5 bases and J by 4 bases. Looked up from germline, CDR1 is MDHEN and CDR2 is SYDVKM. The CDR3 is 14 residues long. The CDR3 is CASSVRQGSETQYF. The CDR3 DNA reads as TGTGCCAGCAGTGTTCGACAGGGTTCAGAGACCCAGTACTTC.

This chain uses TRBV7-2 with TRBJ1-4; weak D call: TRBD1 (6 bases). Trimming took 3 bases from V and 7 from J, leaving 18 bases between them. This CDR3 is 16 amino acids long. The germline CDR1 and CDR2 sequences are SGHTA and FQGNSA. The CDR3 DNA reads TGTGCCAGCAGCTTTGGTCCTGGGGGCTCAGGTGAAAAACTGTTTTTT. It translates to CASSFGPGGSGEKLFF.

The rearrangement links TRBV29-1 to TRBJ2-1; D perhaps matches TRBD2 (7 bases). The CDR3 covers 13 residues. Per germline, CDR1 SQVTM and CDR2 ANQGSEA. Trimming took 6 bases from V and 5 from J, leaving 14 bases between them. CDR3 nucleotides: TGCAGCGTAGACAGGCTAGCGGACAATGAGCAGTTCTTC. Its protein is CSVDRLADNEQFF.